These T cell receptor beta chains were read from a single sample in a study of blood T cells in healthy people across ages. TCRdb used MiXCR to reprocess the 5' RACE reads, holding one entry per CDR3 protein. Here the sample spans 800,000 to 950,000 distinct CDR3 sequences, 25% to 35% being singletons. The sample was also reused in another study, on T cells of mothers and their children.

Sequenced sample: blood. The receptor set was obtained from a woman between 40 and 50 years old in good health. CDR3s include the opening cysteine and the closing phenylalanine or tryptophan. D genes are given only for firm matches. Clone size is not always given. Where it is, it says once, few, many or a class for expanded clones.

V,size,J,D,CDR3,DNA
TRBV7-6,many,TRBJ1-6,-,CASSLGENSPLHF,TGTGCCAGCAGCTTGGGGGAGAATTCACCCCTCCACTTT
TRBV5-1,many,TRBJ2-7,TRBD1,CASSLESADRVHEQYF,TGCGCCAGCAGCTTGGAGTCAGCTGACAGGGTACACGAGCAGTACTTC
TRBV6-6,-,TRBJ2-1,-,CASSYAGSYNEQFF,TGTGCCAGCAGTTACGCAGGGTCCTACAATGAGCAGTTCTTC
TRBV5-1,many,TRBJ2-7,TRBD2,CASALGGLLSYEQYF,TGCGCCAGCGCCCTGGGAGGGTTACTCTCCTACGAGCAGTACTTC
TRBV6-4,many,TRBJ1-6,TRBD1,CASSRDSGSPLHF,TGTGCCAGCAGTCGGGACAGTGGTTCACCCCTCCACTTT
TRBV5-1,-,TRBJ2-7,-,CASSPQGGLSYEQYF,TGCGCCAGCAGCCCCCAGGGGGGCCTTTCCTACGAGCAGTACTTC
TRBV5-1,-,TRBJ1-6,TRBD1,CASSADRTGLYNSPLHF,TGCGCCAGCAGCGCCGATCGGACAGGCCTGTATAATTCACCCCTCCACTTT
TRBV7-8,few,TRBJ1-1,-,CASSLARGGDSTEAFF,TGTGCCAGCAGCTTAGCGAGAGGAGGTGATAGTACTGAAGCTTTCTTT
TRBV27,many,TRBJ2-5,-,CASSFSGNQQETQYF,TGTGCCAGCAGTTTTTCGGGGAATCAACAAGAGACCCAGTACTTC
TRBV29-1,-,TRBJ2-5,-,CSAIQGSSQETQYF,TGCAGCGCTATACAGGGATCGTCCCAAGAGACCCAGTACTTC
TRBV27,many,TRBJ2-7,TRBD2,CASSFSVGGGYEQYF,TGTGCCAGCAGCTTTAGCGTTGGCGGGGGCTACGAGCAGTACTTC
TRBV25-1,-,TRBJ2-1,-,CASLRGTGTYNEQFF,TGTGCCAGCCTGAGAGGTACAGGGACCTACAATGAGCAGTTCTTC
TRBV28,-,TRBJ2-5,TRBD2,CASSIRIAGQETQYF,TGTGCCAGCAGCATAAGGATAGCGGGCCAAGAGACCCAGTACTTC
TRBV20-1,few,TRBJ2-7,-,CSASGGRTYEQYF,TGCAGTGCTAGCGGGGGCCGGACCTACGAGCAGTACTTC
TRBV20-1,-,TRBJ2-4,-,CSARDGVVAKNIQYF,TGCAGTGCTAGAGATGGGGTGGTAGCCAAAAACATTCAGTACTTC
TRBV28,few,TRBJ2-2,-,CASSLRTGRAGELFF,TGTGCCAGCAGTTTGAGAACAGGAAGGGCCGGGGAGCTGTTTTTT
TRBV4-3,-,TRBJ2-1,-,CASSQDPPGVANNEQFF,TGCGCCAGCAGCCAAGATCCCCCAGGGGTGGCCAACAATGAGCAGTTCTTC
TRBV5-1,-,TRBJ2-2,-,CASARQGPDTGELFF,TGCGCCAGCGCTCGCCAGGGGCCGGACACCGGGGAGCTGTTTTTT